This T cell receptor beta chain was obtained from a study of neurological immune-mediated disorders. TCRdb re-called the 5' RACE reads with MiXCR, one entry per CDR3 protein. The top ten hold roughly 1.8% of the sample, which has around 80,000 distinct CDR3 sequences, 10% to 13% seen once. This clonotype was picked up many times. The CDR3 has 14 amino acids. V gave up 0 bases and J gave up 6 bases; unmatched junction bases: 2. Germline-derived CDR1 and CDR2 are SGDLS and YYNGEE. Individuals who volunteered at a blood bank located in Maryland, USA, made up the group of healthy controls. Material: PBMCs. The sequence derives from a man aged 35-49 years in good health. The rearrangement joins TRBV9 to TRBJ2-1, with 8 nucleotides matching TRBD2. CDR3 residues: CASSVAGGVNEQFF. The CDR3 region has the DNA TGTGCCAGCAGCGTAGCCGGGGGGGTCAATGAGCAGTTCTTC.